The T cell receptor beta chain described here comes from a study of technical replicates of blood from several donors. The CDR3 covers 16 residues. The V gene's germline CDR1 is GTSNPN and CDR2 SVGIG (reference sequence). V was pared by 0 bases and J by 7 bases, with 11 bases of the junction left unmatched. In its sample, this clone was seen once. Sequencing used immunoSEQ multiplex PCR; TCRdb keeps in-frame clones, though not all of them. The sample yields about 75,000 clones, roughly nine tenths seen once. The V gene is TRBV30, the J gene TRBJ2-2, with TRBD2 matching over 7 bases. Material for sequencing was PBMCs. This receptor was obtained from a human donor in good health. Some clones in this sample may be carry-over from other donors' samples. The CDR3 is CAWSVLGGRVDGELFF. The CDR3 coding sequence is TGTGCCTGGAGTGTACTTGGGGGGAGGGTGGACGGGGAGCTGTTTTTT. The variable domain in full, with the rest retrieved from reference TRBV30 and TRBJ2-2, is SQTIHQWPATLVQPVGSPLSLECTVEGTSNPNLYWYRQAAGRGLQLLFYSVGIGQISSEVPQNLSASRPQDRQFILSSKKLLLSDSGFYLCAWSVLGGRVDGELFFGEGSRLTVL.